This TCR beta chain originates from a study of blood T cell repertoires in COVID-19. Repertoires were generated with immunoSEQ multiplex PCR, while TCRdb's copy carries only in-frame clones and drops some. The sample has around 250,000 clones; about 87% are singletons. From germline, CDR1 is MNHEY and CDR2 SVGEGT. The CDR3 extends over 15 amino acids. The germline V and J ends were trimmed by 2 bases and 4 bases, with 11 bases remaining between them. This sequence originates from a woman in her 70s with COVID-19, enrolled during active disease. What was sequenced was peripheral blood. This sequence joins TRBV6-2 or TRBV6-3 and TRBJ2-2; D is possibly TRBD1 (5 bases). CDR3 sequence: CASSYPRQPTGELFF. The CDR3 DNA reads TGTGCCAGCAGTTACCCCCGACAGCCCACCGGGGAGCTGTTTTTT.